Described below is a single T cell receptor (beta chain) sequence and its context. Antigen specificity is unknown. The PCR made use of 60 Vbeta and 13 Jbeta primers. Some clones are missing from TCRdb's copy, which holds only in-frame ones; the method was immunoSEQ multiplex PCR. This table has fewer than 100,000 clones, approximately 7.6% appearing once. The sample is drawn from a study of cytomegalovirus exposure and HLA in healthy donors. Trimming took off 5 bases at V and 4 bases at J, with 15 bases between the two ends. This CDR3 is built from 15 residues. Germline CDR1 MNHNS, CDR2 SASEGT. General study findings and limits: In terms of immune exposure information, only CMV serostatus was available. Trimming of TCR beta V- and J-genes showed a link, identified in a later analysis, to a missense DCLRE1C variant. An apparent linkage of common viral pathogens to several of the most significant clusters emerged in a later analysis.

What was sequenced was PBMCs. This rearrangement joins TRBV6-1 to TRBJ1-5; a possible D gene is TRBD1 (6 bases). The TCR comes from a man between 45 and 60 years old in good health and CMV-seronegative. Written as DNA, the CDR3 is TGTGCCAGCAGTCCTCAACCGGACAGTAATCAGCCCCAGCATTTT. Residues: CASSPQPDSNQPQHF.